This TCR beta chain originates from a study of regulatory T cells in long-lasting Graves disease. Study-wide points: The number of shared public clonotypes was higher in persistent patients (2,741) than new patients (966).

Both iRepertoire HTBI primers and Arm-PCR of CDR3 regions were used to build the TCR beta libraries. TCRdb fed the multiplex PCR reads into MiXCR, producing one record per CDR3 protein. Among approximately 470,000 distinct CDR3 sequences listed, 15% to 20% were seen once. Described time point: newly diagnosed GD, antithyroid drugs for less than 3 months. From RNA extracted from PBMCs, the TCR library was made. J gave up 3 bases and V 3 bases, and 14 bases lay outside the gene matches. Germline lookup yields CDR1 PRHDT and CDR2 FYEKMQ (reference sequence). The CDR3 length is 18 residues. Concerning this clonotype itself: The target antigen is unknown.

This sample was shared with a second study, whose subject was T cells in Graves' hyperthyroidism and ophthalmopathy. That source reports: Orbital computed tomography and thyroid ultrasound, together with serum TRAb and thyroxine and clinical symptoms, were used for diagnoses.

This receptor was identified in a middle-aged man with Graves disease. The specimen comprised peripheral blood mononuclear cells (PBMCs), sampled at new diagnosis, from a patient treated with antithyroid drugs. The chain combines TRBV13 with TRBJ2-5; TRBD2 aligns across 9 bases. CDR3 sequence (DNA): TGTGCCAGCAGCTTCCGGCCTTTTGCGGGAGGGCCGGAAGAGACCCAGTACTTC. Translated, it gives CASSFRPFAGGPEETQYF.